This T cell receptor beta chain is drawn from a study of blood T cell repertoires in COVID-19. Sequencing was performed with immunoSEQ multiplex PCR; in TCRdb, only in-frame clones are kept and a portion is missing. The sample consists of fewer than 200,000 clones, 70% to 85% of them appearing once. The germline V gene has CDR1 MNHNS and CDR2 SASEGT. This CDR3 is built from 12 residues. Between the trimmed V and J ends, which lost 2 bases and 0 bases, there was a span of 2 bases. This sequence joins TRBV6-1 and TRBJ2-7; no reliable D call. Sequenced sample: peripheral blood. The clonotype comes from an elderly woman with acute or convalescent COVID-19. The CDR3 reads CASSEHSYEQYF. CDR3 bases: TGTGCCAGCAGTGAACACTCCTACGAGCAGTACTTC.